The 30 T cell receptor beta chains presented below share a single source sample, sequenced in a study of cytomegalovirus exposure and HLA in healthy donors. The PCR contained 60 Vbeta and 13 Jbeta primers. Some clones are missing from TCRdb's copy, which holds only in-frame ones; the method was immunoSEQ multiplex PCR. Counted here are about 160,000 clones, 71% occurring once; the ten biggest clones make up about 2.7%. Sequencing used PBMCs. These receptors were obtained from a woman aged 25 to 45 in good health and CMV-seronegative.

The rearrangement uses TRBV28 and TRBJ2-1; TRBD1 matches 9 bases. The CDR3 runs 16 residues. V shed 7 bases, J shed 3 bases, and the junction held 10 bases outside the gene matches. From germline, CDR1 is MDHEN and CDR2 SYDVKM. The CDR3 DNA is TGTGCCAGCACCAACCTCAGGGACAGGGACTACAATGAGCAGTTCTTC. Its protein is CASTNLRDRDYNEQFF.

This clone has a single count. The rearrangement joins TRBV4-3 to TRBJ1-1; unclear D gene. Germline lookup yields CDR1 LGHNA and CDR2 YSLEER. The CDR3 contains 16 residues. V was trimmed by 2 bases and J by 0 bases, leaving 13 bases between them. The CDR3, as DNA: TGCGCCAGCAGCCAACTATTAGCGGGTGTGAACACTGAAGCTTTCTTT. Its translation is CASSQLLAGVNTEAFF.

The chain has TRBV9 and TRBJ1-1; D uncertain. The V gene lost 0 bases and the J gene lost 0 bases, with 6 bases spanning the gap. CDR3 size: 14 residues. Germline CDR1 reads SGDLS; CDR2 reads YYNGEE. The CDR3 is CASSVGHMNTEAFF. The CDR3 nucleotides read TGTGCCAGCAGCGTAGGACATATGAACACTGAAGCTTTCTTT. The full variable domain, its missing parts supplied by reference TRBV9 and TRBJ1-1, is DSGVTQTPKHLITATGQRVTLRCSPRSGDLSVYWYQQSLDQGLQFLIQYYNGEERAKGNILERFSAQQFPDLHSELNLSSLELGDSALYFCASSVGHMNTEAFFGQGTRLTVV.

This clone was found a few times. The rearrangement uses TRBV28 and TRBJ1-2; 11 bases agree with TRBD1. CDR1 and CDR2 (germline): MDHEN, SYDVKM. The V and J ends lost 4 bases and 4 bases, in that order; junction bases with no gene match: 17. The CDR3 loop spans 19 amino acids. CDR3 DNA: TGTGCCAGCAGTTCGCTATTTGGACAGGGGGCAGATACAACCTATGGCTACACCTTC. It translates to CASSSLFGQGADTTYGYTF.

The DNA of the CDR3 is TGTGCCAGCAGCAAAAATGGGGCGGGGACCGCCTACGAGCAGTACTTC. It is translated as CASSKNGAGTAYEQYF. This chain joins TRBV7-8 and TRBJ2-7; a weak D match, TRBD2 (6 bases). The CDR3 has 16 amino acids. Germline V gives CDR1 SGHVS, CDR2 FQNEAQ. V lost 5 bases and J 2 bases, leaving 19 bases between the germline ends.

The chain uses TRBV5-1 and TRBJ1-2; D is possibly TRBD1 (6 bases). The CDR3 runs 14 residues. V shed 0 bases and J shed 1 base, with 7 bases lying between them. Germline lookup yields CDR1 SGHRS and CDR2 YFSETQ. The CDR3 loop reads CASSLEQGNYGYTF. The CDR3 nucleotides are TGCGCCAGCAGCTTGGAACAGGGTAACTATGGCTACACCTTC.

This clone occurred a few times. The chain carries TRBV6-5 and TRBJ1-1, with 7 bases that match TRBD1. V trimming: 7 bases; J trimming: 3 bases; junction bases outside the gene matches: 8. Germline CDR1 is MNHEY and CDR2 is SVGAGI. The CDR3 spans 14 residues. This chain's CDR3 is CASIEGAGDTEAFF. CDR3 DNA sequence: TGTGCCAGCATAGAGGGGGCAGGAGACACTGAAGCTTTCTTT.

V is TRBV5-1 and J is TRBJ2-2, with TRBD1 matching 7 bases. The germline gives CDR1 SGHRS, CDR2 YFSETQ. The CDR3 extends over 16 amino acids. With 8 bases clipped from V and 0 bases from J, the junction kept 10 bases outside the gene matches. The CDR3 DNA is TGCGCCAGTAGACAGGGAAGCATAGCGAACACCGGGGAGCTGTTTTTT. Translation gives CASRQGSIANTGELFF.

V and J are TRBV5-6 and TRBJ2-1, with D perhaps TRBD1 (5 bases). The CDR3 runs to 14 residues. Trimming pared 3 bases from V and 4 bases from J, leaving 11 bases between. In germline, CDR1 is SGHDT, CDR2 YYEEEE. The CDR3 bases are TGTGCCAGCAGCTCCATGACAGCTTACAATGAGCAGTTCTTC. Translating gives CASSSMTAYNEQFF.

The J gene is TRBJ2-3, the V gene TRBV27; D call uncertain. This CDR3 is 16 amino acids long. The germline V gene encodes CDR1 MNHEY and CDR2 SMNVEV (reference sequence). The germline V and J ends were trimmed by 2 bases and 1 base, with 13 bases remaining between them. The CDR3 DNA reads as TGTGCCAGCAGTTTAAATAGTGTCAGGCGCACAGATACGCAGTATTTT. Translating gives CASSLNSVRRTDTQYF.

The genes are TRBV7-2 and TRBJ2-2, with D perhaps matching TRBD1 (6 bases). Germline V lookup: CDR1 SGHTA, CDR2 FQGNSA. Trimming took off 1 base at V and 4 bases at J, with 7 bases between the two ends. CDR3 length: 14 amino acids. CDR3 residues: CASSLGGPTGELFF. The CDR3 DNA reads as TGTGCCAGCAGCTTAGGGGGGCCCACCGGGGAGCTGTTTTTT.

The gene calls are TRBV7-9 and TRBJ2-5, with 7 bases identical to TRBD1. The CDR3 consists of 13 residues. CDR1 SEHNR and CDR2 FQNEAQ come from the germline V gene (reference sequence). V lost 4 bases and J lost 4; bases outside the gene matches: 3. CDR3 residues: CASSSQGRETQYF. The CDR3 nucleotides are TGTGCCAGCAGCTCACAGGGGAGAGAGACCCAGTACTTC.

The rearrangement joins TRBV5-4 to TRBJ2-5; weak D call: TRBD1 (6 bases). The CDR3 contains 14 residues. Per the germline V gene, CDR1 is SGHNT and CDR2 is YYREEE (reference sequence). Trimming stripped 1 base from V and 5 bases from J, with 12 bases between. The CDR3 nucleotides are TGTGCCAGCAGCTTGCCGCAGAGGGGGGAGACCCAGTACTTC. Translating it yields CASSLPQRGETQYF.

On this clone itself: The junction departs from germline at one end; a sequencing error may be responsible. The gene calls are TRBV4-3 and TRBJ2-3, with D unclear. The CDR3 consists of 13 residues. Germline CDR1 LGHNA, CDR2 YSLEER. The CDR3 here is CASSQDVTNTQYF. CDR3 coding DNA: TGCGCCAGCAGCCAAGACGTCACAAATACGCAGTATTTT.

The gene calls are TRBV2 and TRBJ2-5; 9 bases align to TRBD1. Germline lookup yields CDR1 SNHLY and CDR2 FYNNEI. This CDR3 has 14 residues. Germline trimming cut 7 bases from V and 4 bases from J; bases unmatched to any gene: 7. For the CDR3, the DNA is TGTGCCAGCACCCTACAGGGGGCGGGAGAGACCCAGTACTTC. Residues: CASTLQGAGETQYF.

The V gene is TRBV6-1, the J gene TRBJ1-5, with a weak D call TRBD1 (5 bases). The germline V gene encodes CDR1 MNHNS and CDR2 SASEGT. Trimming pared 8 bases from V and 1 base from J, leaving 12 bases between. The CDR3 is 14 residues long. The CDR3, as DNA: TGTGCCAGCGCAGACAGTTTGAGCAATCAGCCCCAGCATTTT. Translation gives CASADSLSNQPQHF.

The rearrangement uses TRBV23-1 and TRBJ1-2, with D perhaps matching TRBD1 (6 bases). TRBV23-1 is flagged as an ORF with uncertain function. The germline V and J ends were trimmed by 4 bases and 8 bases, with 17 bases remaining between them. This CDR3 has 14 amino acids. In DNA, the CDR3 is TGCGCCAGCAGTCTAAGATGGGGGCTCACGGGCTACACCTTC. It specifies CASSLRWGLTGYTF.

The gene calls are TRBV5-1 and TRBJ2-3, with a possible D match to TRBD2 (5 bases). Germline CDR1 is SGHRS and CDR2 is YFSETQ. The CDR3 has 16 residues. Trimming pared 6 bases from V and 2 bases from J, leaving 19 bases between. Here the CDR3 DNA reads TGCGCCAGCACTCAGGACTTTCCCAGAGCCACAGATACGCAGTATTTT. As protein: CASTQDFPRATDTQYF.

The chain employs TRBV28 and TRBJ2-7, with a weak D call TRBD1 (5 bases). V lost 8 bases, J lost 2 bases, and 16 bases lay in between. CDR3 length equals 14 residues. Germline assignment: CDR1 MDHEN and CDR2 SYDVKM. CDR3 residues: CASERQNLPYEQYF. In DNA form, the CDR3 reads TGTGCCAGCGAGAGACAGAACCTTCCCTACGAGCAGTACTTC.

The chain links TRBV2 to TRBJ2-6, with 14 bases aligning to TRBD2. Losses at the gene ends were 8 bases for V and 0 bases for J; bases not matched to a gene: 3. In germline, CDR1 is SNHLY, CDR2 FYNNEI. This CDR3 has 17 amino acids. The DNA for the CDR3 is TGTGCCAGCTCGGGACTAGCGGGGGCCTCTGGGGCCAACGTCCTGACTTTC. As protein: CASSGLAGASGANVLTF.

This clone was counted between two and nine times. The chain links TRBV5-1 to TRBJ2-6; TRBD2 is a possible D gene (6 bases). Per the germline V gene, CDR1 is SGHRS and CDR2 is YFSETQ. The germline V and J ends were trimmed by 3 bases and 1 base, with 8 bases remaining between them. CDR3 length: 15 residues. CDR3 sequence: CASSSGDSGANVLTF. Here the CDR3 DNA reads TGCGCCAGCAGCTCGGGGGATTCTGGGGCCAACGTCCTGACTTTC.

This clone was counted at least ten times. The rearrangement joins TRBV6-1 to TRBJ2-6; TRBD2 might be the D (5 bases). Trimming cost V 4 bases and J 0 bases, with 10 bases left between them. The CDR3 extends over 16 amino acids. Per germline, CDR1 MNHNS and CDR2 SASEGT. The CDR3 DNA reads as TGTGCCAGCAGTGCGCGTGGGAGCTCTGGGGCCAACGTCCTGACTTTC. Protein sequence: CASSARGSSGANVLTF.

V gene TRBV11-3 combines with J gene TRBJ2-5; tentative D call: TRBD1 (6 bases). The DNA matches TRBJ2-7 better at its end, which makes the J call doubtful. CDR1 is SGHNT, CDR2 YENEEA, per germline. The CDR3 is made up of 15 amino acids. The CDR3 nucleotides are TGTGCCAGCAGCCAGGGGTCCCACCTTTCTTACGAGCAGTACTTC. Protein product: CASSQGSHLSYEQYF.

The rearrangement joins TRBV18 to TRBJ1-1; TRBD1 agrees at 8 bases. V shed 2 bases, J shed 4 bases, and the junction held 9 bases outside the gene matches. Germline values: CDR1 KGHSH, CDR2 LQKENI. The CDR3 extends over 16 amino acids. The CDR3 region is CASSPGQGVFGTEAFF. The CDR3 DNA is TGTGCCAGCTCACCAGGACAGGGAGTTTTCGGCACTGAAGCTTTCTTT. The full variable domain, rest sourced from reference TRBV18 and TRBJ1-1, is NAGVMQNPRHLVRRRGQEARLRCSPMKGHSHVYWYRQLPEEGLKFMVYLQKENIIDESGMPKERFSAEFPKEGPSILRIQQVVRGDSAAYFCASSPGQGVFGTEAFFGQGTRLTVV.

V is TRBV7-9 and J is TRBJ2-1; D is unresolved. The CDR3 length is 16 residues. The germline CDR1 and CDR2 sequences are SEHNR and FQNEAQ (reference sequence). V lost 3 bases to trimming and J lost 0 bases, with 12 bases between them. The CDR3 bases are TGTGCCAGCAGCTTTCAGGTTCCGAGCTCCTACAATGAGCAGTTCTTC. It translates to CASSFQVPSSYNEQFF.

The table lists this clone with a few counts. The V and J genes are TRBV10-3 and TRBJ2-3, with 10 bases identical to TRBD2. Germline V gene sequence: CDR1 ENHRY, CDR2 SYGVKD. The CDR3 has 16 amino acids. V lost 2 bases to trimming and J lost 1 base; unmatched junction nucleotides: 3. The CDR3 sequence: CAISEPSGGGTDTQYF. As DNA, the CDR3 is TGTGCCATCAGTGAGCCTAGCGGGGGTGGCACAGATACGCAGTATTTT.

The chain uses TRBV4-3 and TRBJ2-2, with 8 bases that match TRBD2. This CDR3 is 17 amino acids long. The ends lost 2 bases at V and 6 bases at J; junction bases unmatched: 11. Germline loops: CDR1 LGHNA, CDR2 YSLEER. The CDR3 DNA follows: TGCGCCAGCAGCCAAAAATCCCTGCGGGGGGATTCCGGGGAGCTGTTTTTT. Translating gives CASSQKSLRGDSGELFF.

The chain is built from TRBV7-2 and TRBJ2-1; 12 bases match TRBD2. Germline CDR1 reads SGHTA; CDR2 reads FQGNSA. The junction had 6 bases not matched to a gene; V was cut back by 4 bases and J by 2 bases. This CDR3 is 17 amino acids long. CDR3 in DNA: TGTGCCAGCAGCTCGCTAGCGGGAGGGGTTGCCTACAATGAGCAGTTCTTC. Amino acids: CASSSLAGGVAYNEQFF.

This clone was seen a few times. The chain carries TRBV9 and TRBJ1-5, with D uncertain. The V and J ends lost 2 bases and 0 bases respectively, with 9 bases between them. Germline V gene lookup returns CDR1 SGDLS and CDR2 YYNGEE. The CDR3 is made up of 15 amino acids. The CDR3 loop reads CASSVDSYSNQPQHF. The CDR3 DNA sequence: TGTGCCAGCAGCGTCGACTCTTATAGCAATCAGCCCCAGCATTTT.

The chain links TRBV11-2 to TRBJ2-7; TRBD1 is a possible D gene (6 bases). Germline V gene lookup returns CDR1 SGHAT and CDR2 FQNNGV. Trimming removed 6 bases from V and 3 bases from J, with 24 bases in between. CDR3 length: 17 residues. CDR3 nucleotide sequence: TGTGCCAGCAGGTCCCCCGAGGCCGGACAGAAGCACTACGAGCAGTACTTC. Amino acids: CASRSPEAGQKHYEQYF.